This TCR beta chain was found in a study of technical replicates of blood from several donors. Generated by immunoSEQ multiplex PCR, the TCRdb table keeps only in-frame clones and is missing some. The sample comprises tens of thousands of clones, about 94% of which are singletons, and around 0.25% rests with the top ten. The specimen sequenced was T cells isolated from PBMCs. This clonotype was obtained from a human donor in good health.

As DNA, the CDR3 is TGTGCCAGCGCCGGACACAGCCGCACAGATACGCAGTATTTT. This translates into CASAGHSRTDTQYF. The chain joins TRBV28 to TRBJ2-3; a weak D match, TRBD1 (5 bases). V was cut by 8 bases and J by 1 base, with 13 bases left in between. The CDR3 is 14 residues long. Germline V lookup: CDR1 MDHEN, CDR2 SYDVKM.